This T cell receptor (beta chain) was identified in a study of vaccination effects on CD4 cells after COVID-19. This clone was seen more than once but under ten times. Its antigen remains unidentified. Produced via immunoSEQ multiplex PCR; TCRdb's table is partial and in-frame only. The sample shows just under 75,000 clones, 73% of them seen only once. The culture ran for about 11 days, and then CD4+ T cells were isolated. Two doses of either BNT162b2 or mRNA-1273 were given to each participant. The CDR3 extends over 13 amino acids. The source material was CD4+ T cells from PBMCs cultured without peptide, sampled after COVID-19 vaccination. The rearrangement links TRBV21-1 to TRBJ1-1. TRBV21-1 is flagged as a pseudogene. The receptor was isolated from a human donor who received a COVID-19 vaccine. The CDR3 spells CASSKVCRGWAFF. As DNA, the CDR3 is TGTGCCAGCAGCAAAGTTTGTCGGGGATGGGCTTTCTTT.